Following are 15 T cell receptor beta chains from one sample sequenced in a study of beta chain features in type 1 diabetes. Study-level findings and limits: Moderate yet significant TCRB CDR3 shortening was seen in Type 1 diabetes patients in all four CD4+ subsets.

Sequenced material consisted of expressed TCRB transcripts (all of the isolated RNA was reverse transcribed). Some clones are missing from TCRdb's copy, which holds only in-frame ones; the method was immunoSEQ multiplex PCR. Of more than 550,000 clones detected, 11% to 15% appear once; the ten largest clones hold approximately 0.039%. No antigen has been assigned to these receptors. The sequencing input was naive CD4+ T cells from blood. These receptors were obtained from a man aged 18 to 30 with type 1 diabetes.

The chain recombines TRBV25-1 with TRBJ1-2; the match to TRBD1 covers 7 bases. Germline V gives CDR1 MGHDK, CDR2 SYGVNS. The junction had 13 bases not matched to a gene; V was cut back by 10 bases and J by 8 bases. The CDR3 spans 13 residues. The CDR3 nucleotides are TGTGCCACAACATTTTCAGGGGGTGGCGGCTACACCTTC. This codes for CATTFSGGGGYTF.

The V and J genes are TRBV5-5 and TRBJ2-7; possibly TRBD1 for D (6 bases). This CDR3 contains 13 residues. V dropped 5 bases and J dropped 4 bases, with 13 bases sitting between them. Germline V gene lookup returns CDR1 SGHKS and CDR2 YYEKEE (reference sequence). This CDR3 reads CASSFTDRYEQYF. The CDR3 region has the DNA TGTGCCAGCAGTTTTACCGACAGGTACGAGCAGTACTTC.

The chain employs TRBV30 and TRBJ1-2, with a tentative D call TRBD1 (6 bases). The CDR3 has 13 residues. The V end was cut by 2 bases, the J end by 6 bases, with 13 bases between. The germline CDR1 and CDR2 sequences are GTSNPN and SVGIG (reference sequence). CDR3 sequence reads: CAWSSGRGHGYTF. The CDR3 DNA is TGTGCCTGGAGTTCGGGCAGGGGACATGGCTACACCTTC.

This clone has only a few counts. This chain joins TRBV5-1 and TRBJ2-7, with D unresolved. The CDR3 totals 12 residues. Germline V gene sequence: CDR1 SGHRS, CDR2 YFSETQ. The V and J ends lost 7 bases and 3 bases respectively, with 11 bases between them. The CDR3: CASRQDIYEQYF. CDR3 in DNA: TGCGCCAGCCGACAAGACATCTACGAGCAGTACTTC. Combining the CDR3 with reference TRBV5-1 and TRBJ2-7 gives the whole variable domain KAGVTQTPRYLIKTRGQQVTLSCSPISGHRSVSWYQQTPGQGLQFLFEYFSETQRNKGNFPGRFSGRQFSNSRSEMNVSTLELGDSALYLCASRQDIYEQYFGPGTRLTVT.

This clone was counted between two and nine times. CDR3 coding DNA: TGTGCCAGCAGCTCCTCAGCGGGAGGAGGGGTTCCCTACAATGAGCAGTTCTTC. Encoded protein: CASSSSAGGGVPYNEQFF. The chain uses TRBV5-6 and TRBJ2-1; TRBD2 aligns across 9 bases. In germline, CDR1 is SGHDT, CDR2 YYEEEE. This CDR3 comprises 18 residues. Trimming removed 3 bases from V and 2 bases from J; junction bases left unmatched: 12.

This clone was seen only a few times. This chain connects TRBV6-6 to TRBJ1-1; the D gene is possibly TRBD1 (5 bases). The CDR3 runs 12 residues. Trimming left V 8 bases short and J 3 bases short, with 10 bases between. Germline lookup yields CDR1 MNHNY and CDR2 SVGAGI (reference sequence). The CDR3 region has the DNA TGTGCCAGCCACGGGGGGTACACTGAAGCTTTCTTT. This encodes CASHGGYTEAFF.

This clone was seen only a few times. This chain uses TRBV30 with TRBJ1-5; D gene ambiguous. This CDR3 is 13 amino acids long. The germline gives CDR1 GTSNPN, CDR2 SVGIG (reference sequence). The V end was cut by 5 bases, the J end by 7 bases, with 15 bases between. The CDR3 DNA reads as TGTGCCTGGTCCGCACGGGATGGACAGCCCCAGCATTTT. Protein sequence: CAWSARDGQPQHF.

The chain has TRBV10-3 and TRBJ2-5; perhaps D is TRBD1 or TRBD2 (5 bases each). The CDR3 consists of 16 residues. The germline gives CDR1 ENHRY, CDR2 SYGVKD. V was shortened by 0 bases and J by 1 base, with 12 bases between the two germline ends. The CDR3 DNA is TGTGCCATCAGTGAGTCGAGGGGTAAATTCCAAGAGACCCAGTACTTC. This encodes CAISESRGKFQETQYF.

The chain links TRBV28 to TRBJ1-4, with no clear D. The CDR3 is 15 residues long. The germline CDR1 and CDR2 sequences are MDHEN and SYDVKM. The V gene lost 3 bases and the J gene lost 5 bases, with 13 bases spanning the gap. CDR3 residues: CASSLSYKRNEKLFF. DNA of the CDR3: TGTGCCAGCAGTTTGTCCTACAAGAGGAATGAAAAACTGTTTTTT. The full variable domain, in which reference TRBV28 and TRBJ1-4 provide the parts outside the CDR3, is DVKVTQSSRYLVKRTGEKVFLECVQDMDHENMFWYRQDPGLGLRLIYFSYDVKMKEKGDIPEGYSVSREKKERFSLILESASTNQTSMYLCASSLSYKRNEKLFFGSGTQLSVL.

V usage is TRBV4-3 and J usage is TRBJ2-2; D could derive from TRBD1 or TRBD2 (5 bases each). Looked up from germline, CDR1 is LGHNA and CDR2 is YSLEER. The V end lost 0 bases, the J end lost 6 bases, and 11 bases lay between the germline ends. CDR3 length equals 15 residues. CDR3: CASSQEPRDAGELFF. The DNA for the CDR3 is TGCGCCAGCAGCCAAGAACCCAGGGACGCCGGGGAGCTGTTTTTT.

The chain couples TRBV25-1 to TRBJ2-7; D uncertain. The CDR3 loop spans 13 amino acids. Germline V gene lookup returns CDR1 MGHDK and CDR2 SYGVNS. The germline V and J ends were trimmed by 3 bases and 0 bases, with 6 bases remaining between them. This CDR3 reads CASSDPSSYEQYF. The CDR3 DNA reads as TGTGCCAGCAGTGACCCTTCCTCCTACGAGCAGTACTTC.

The rearrangement links TRBV9 to TRBJ2-1; D remains unclear. The CDR3 runs 12 residues. From germline, CDR1 is SGDLS and CDR2 YYNGEE. V lost 4 bases, J lost 10 bases, and 12 bases lay in between. CDR3 nucleotides: TGTGCCAGCAGCCCCGGGCCAGTGGAGCAGTTCTTC. It is translated as CASSPGPVEQFF.

The V gene is TRBV7-2, the J gene TRBJ2-7; perhaps TRBD2 as D (6 bases). CDR3 length: 13 amino acids. Germline values: CDR1 SGHTA, CDR2 FQGNSA. The V gene lost 5 bases and the J gene lost 4 bases, with 12 bases spanning the gap. CDR3 in amino acids: CASSRDLLYEQYF. The CDR3 nucleotides read TGTGCCAGCAGCCGGGACTTACTTTACGAGCAGTACTTC.

In its sample, this clone was seen a few times. The chain recombines TRBV5-6 with TRBJ2-7; the D is unclear. V was clipped by 2 bases and J by 5 bases, with 8 bases between them. Germline CDR1 reads SGHDT; CDR2 reads YYEEEE. The CDR3 is made up of 12 amino acids. DNA for the CDR3: TGTGCCAGCAGCTTCTCTGGGGACGAGCAGTACTTC. Translated, it gives CASSFSGDEQYF.

This clone was seen a few times. V gene TRBV27 combines with J gene TRBJ2-7; 10 nucleotides align to TRBD2. The CDR3 has 13 residues. The J segment lost 0 bases and the V segment lost 8 bases, leaving 1 base of the junction unmatched. Germline V gives CDR1 MNHEY, CDR2 SMNVEV (reference sequence). The chain's CDR3 is CASGLAASYEQYF. CDR3 bases: TGTGCCAGCGGACTAGCGGCCTCCTACGAGCAGTACTTC.